Given below is one T cell receptor beta chain in context. Other nucleotide sequences from this sample produce the same CDR3. The record originates from a study of shared clonotypes between healthy human individuals. There are 14 residues in the CDR3. Germline V gene sequence: CDR1 SGHRS, CDR2 YFSETQ. V lost 2 bases to trimming and J lost 1 base, with 6 bases between them. In the original analysis: ImmunoSEQ only sent back junction sequences with no quality scores, so filtering was done differently. The protocol was immunoSEQ multiplex PCR, while the TCRdb copy is restricted to in-frame clones and leaves out a portion. V and J calls and clone size are given by that table; D and trimming were obtained from the DNA. The sample carries about 2.3 million clones, over 85% recorded once.

Material for sequencing was naive CD4+ T cells from PBMCs. The sample's subset: CD45RA+ positively selected. The source is a man between 18 and 35 years old in good health. Some clones in this sample may be carry-over from other donors' samples. V and J are TRBV5-1 and TRBJ2-2; the D is unclear. CDR3 sequence reads: CASSFSRNTGELFF. CDR3 DNA sequence: TGCGCCAGCAGCTTCTCGAGGAACACCGGGGAGCTGTTTTTT.